Listed here are 13 T cell receptor beta chains from one sample, sequenced in a study of blood T cell repertoires in COVID-19. The assay was immunoSEQ multiplex PCR, and TCRdb's table has in-frame clones only and misses some. The sample holds 86,000 or so clones, roughly 82% seen once. The sample was peripheral blood. Receptors originate from a woman over 75 with acute or convalescent COVID-19.

The chain carries TRBV7-8 and TRBJ1-3, with 7 bases that match TRBD1. The CDR3 sequence is 17 residues long. V lost 3 bases to trimming and J lost 2 bases; unmatched junction nucleotides: 10. CDR1 is SGHVS and CDR2 is FQNEAQ in the germline V gene. The CDR3 reads CASSFQGGSNPGNTIYF. The CDR3 DNA follows: TGTGCCAGCAGCTTTCAGGGGGGCTCTAATCCTGGAAACACCATATATTTT.

In nucleotides, the CDR3 is TGTGCCAGCAGTTGGAAGGGGGCGGGGGAGACCCAGTACTTC. Translated: CASSWKGAGETQYF. The V and J genes are TRBV6-5 and TRBJ2-5; possible D gene TRBD1, 7 bases. The CDR3 has 14 residues. Trimming shortened V by 4 bases and J by 5 bases, and 14 bases separated the two germline ends. Germline V lookup: CDR1 MNHEY, CDR2 SVGAGI.

The rearrangement links TRBV7-2 to TRBJ1-3; tentative D call: TRBD1 (6 bases). Deletions cut 5 bases from V and 4 bases from J, with 15 bases between. This CDR3 comprises 15 residues. Germline CDR1 reads SGHTA; CDR2 reads FQGNSA. The CDR3 bases are TGTGCCAGCAGCCCCGGGGGGGGGCAAGGAAACACCATATATTTT. Encoded protein: CASSPGGGQGNTIYF. The full variable domain, completed using reference TRBV7-2 and TRBJ1-3, is GAGVSQSPSNKVTEKGKDVELRCDPISGHTALYWYRQSLGQGLEFLIYFQGNSAPDKSGLPSDRFSAERTGGSVSTLTIQRTQQEDSAVYLCASSPGGGQGNTIYFGEGSWLTVV.

The chain uses TRBV6-1 and TRBJ1-4, with D possibly matching TRBD1 (6 bases). This CDR3 is built from 15 residues. The ends were cut back, 3 bases at V and 8 bases at J, with 16 bases in the middle. CDR1 and CDR2 (germline): MNHNS, SASEGT. The chain's CDR3 is CASSDTGQVYEKLFF. CDR3 sequence (DNA): TGTGCCAGCAGTGATACAGGGCAAGTCTACGAAAAACTGTTTTTT.

Written as DNA, the CDR3 is TGTGCCAGCAGTTTAGCGCTAGGACAAGGCATATATTTT. Translated: CASSLALGQGIYF. The gene calls are TRBV12-3 or TRBV12-4 and TRBJ1-3; D might be TRBD1 (5 bases). V gave up 0 bases and J gave up 12 bases, with 12 bases separating them. CDR3 size: 13 residues.

The CDR3 sequence: CASSLDSYTGELFF. CDR3 nucleotide sequence: TGCGCCAGCAGCTTGGACTCATACACCGGGGAGCTGTTTTTT. The chain joins TRBV5-1 to TRBJ2-2; D gene ambiguous. The germline gives CDR1 SGHRS, CDR2 YFSETQ. This CDR3 contains 14 residues. V was clipped by 0 bases and J by 3 bases, with 6 bases between them.

This chain uses TRBV5-1 with TRBJ2-3; D is uncertain. With 4 bases removed from V and 7 bases from J, the gap between germline ends came to 13 bases. Germline V CDR1 and CDR2: SGHRS, YFSETQ. The CDR3 is 13 amino acids. CDR3: CASSEEQYNTQYF. CDR3 sequence (DNA): TGCGCCAGCAGCGAAGAACAGTATAATACGCAGTATTTT.

V gene TRBV10-2 combines with J gene TRBJ1-2, with D perhaps matching TRBD1 (5 bases). The CDR3 covers 13 residues. The germline gives CDR1 WSHSY, CDR2 SAAADI. Trimming pared 5 bases from V and 5 bases from J, leaving 12 bases between. In nucleotides, the CDR3 is TGCGCCAGCAGTTCTGGGGCAGAGTATGGCTACACCTTC. Its protein is CASSSGAEYGYTF.

The chain joins TRBV19 to TRBJ2-1; maybe TRBD1 (5 bases). V was clipped by 5 bases and J by 2 bases, with 16 bases between them. There are 16 residues in the CDR3. CDR1 is LNHDA and CDR2 is SQIVND in the germline V gene (reference sequence). CDR3 DNA: TGTGCCAGTAGTCCCCGGCAGGGTGGCCCCTACAATGAGCAGTTCTTC. Translating it yields CASSPRQGGPYNEQFF.

This chain links TRBV11-2 with TRBJ2-5; 7 positions agree with TRBD1. V gave up 8 bases and J gave up 0 bases; unmatched junction bases: 3. Germline loops: CDR1 SGHAT, CDR2 FQNNGV. The CDR3 contains 13 residues. The DNA of the CDR3 is TGTGCCAGCCGAACAGGGGACCAAGAGACCCAGTACTTC. Translated, it gives CASRTGDQETQYF.

V gene TRBV5-1 combines with J gene TRBJ1-2, with TRBD1 matching 12 bases. Per germline, CDR1 SGHRS and CDR2 YFSETQ. Trimming cost V 4 bases and J 6 bases; bases outside gene matches: 4. The CDR3 contains 14 residues. The CDR3 here is CASSQGQGANGYTF. The CDR3 region has the DNA TGCGCCAGCAGCCAGGGACAGGGGGCGAATGGCTACACCTTC.

The rearrangement joins TRBV27 to TRBJ2-1, with D possibly TRBD1 on 5 matching bases. Germline CDR1 is MNHEY and CDR2 is SMNVEV (reference sequence). Trimming left V 7 bases short and J 4 bases short, with 20 bases between. The CDR3 runs 16 residues. CDR3 coding DNA: TGTGCCAGCACCCCCGGGCCGGCAGGGCCTTACAATGAGCAGTTCTTC. Translated: CASTPGPAGPYNEQFF.

The chain uses TRBV27 and TRBJ2-1; a weak D match, TRBD1 (6 bases). V lost 2 bases and J lost 7, with 21 bases in between. This CDR3 has 17 amino acids. The germline V gene encodes CDR1 MNHEY and CDR2 SMNVEV (reference sequence). CDR3 amino acids: CASSLPLFGGGGNEQFF. CDR3 DNA: TGTGCCAGCAGTTTACCCCTCTTTGGTGGGGGCGGGAATGAGCAGTTCTTC.